This T cell receptor beta chain was captured by sequencing in a study of T cell responses to AZD1222 COVID-19 vaccine. Study-wide results and caveats: Donors in the cohort were predominantly white British and more often female, and clonal diversity was possibly underestimated. Unmutated regions of variants are reportedly targeted by nearly half of spike-specific TCRs. Sampling that yielded the repertoires occurred only after the peak T cell response.

Germline V CDR1 and CDR2: LGHDT, YNNKEL (reference sequence). This CDR3 has 15 residues. V shed 0 bases and J shed 7 bases, with 13 bases lying between them. Notes on this clone: Its antigen is still unknown.

The protocol was immunoSEQ multiplex PCR, while the TCRdb copy is restricted to in-frame clones and leaves out a portion. The sample shows about 130,000 clones, over 75% of them seen only once. The chain joins TRBV3-1 (or the pseudogene TRBV3-2) to TRBJ2-4; maybe TRBD2 (7 bases). The sequencing used peripheral blood, collected on day 0 of AZD1222 vaccination. This TCR was recovered from an adult in good health. DNA for the CDR3: TGTGCCAGCAGCCAAGAGTCGGGGGGCCAGAACATTCAGTACTTC. This gives the protein CASSQESGGQNIQYF.